This T cell receptor (beta chain) was sequenced during a study of CD8 T cells in ankylosing spondylitis. Study results and limitations: Disease-linked clones were CD8+ and relatively rare in peripheral blood. Reported data indicate significant enrichment of disease-linked clones within matched ankylosing spondylitis synovial fluid. Some motif variants had been reported before (in reactive arthritis synovial fluid and blood). About 8 highly homologous variants made up a TCR beta motif, and this motif appeared characteristic of ankylosing spondylitis blood.

Library preparation for TCR beta used quantitative 5'-RACE with molecular barcodes. TCRdb re-called the 5' RACE reads with MiXCR, one entry per CDR3 protein. The repertoire holds approximately 300,000 distinct CDR3 sequences, with roughly 8% as singletons. In regard to this clonotype: What it binds is unknown.

CDR1 SGHTA and CDR2 FQGNSA come from the germline V gene. This CDR3 spans 14 amino acids. V shed 4 bases and J shed 6 bases, with 12 bases lying between them. The chain links TRBV7-2 to TRBJ2-2, with a tentative D call TRBD2 (7 bases). This TCR derives from a male donor with ankylosing spondylitis. The sample taken for sequencing was blood, either unsorted or a sorted T cell fraction (not recorded which). CDR3: CASSSRGAAGELFF. CDR3 DNA: TGTGCCAGCAGCTCCCGGGGGGCCGCCGGGGAGCTGTTTTTT.